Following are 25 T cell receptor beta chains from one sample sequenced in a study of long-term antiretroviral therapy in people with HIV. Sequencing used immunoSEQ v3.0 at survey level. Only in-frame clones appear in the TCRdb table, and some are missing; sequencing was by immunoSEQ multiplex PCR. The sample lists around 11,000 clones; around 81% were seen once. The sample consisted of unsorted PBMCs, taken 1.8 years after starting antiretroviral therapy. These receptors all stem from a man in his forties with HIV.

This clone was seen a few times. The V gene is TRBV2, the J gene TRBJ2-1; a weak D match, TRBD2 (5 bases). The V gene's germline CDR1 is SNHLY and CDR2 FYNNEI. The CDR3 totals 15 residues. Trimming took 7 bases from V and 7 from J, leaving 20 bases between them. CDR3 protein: CASKDVWGASNEQFF. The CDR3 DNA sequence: TGTGCCAGCAAGGATGTCTGGGGAGCGAGTAATGAGCAGTTCTTC.

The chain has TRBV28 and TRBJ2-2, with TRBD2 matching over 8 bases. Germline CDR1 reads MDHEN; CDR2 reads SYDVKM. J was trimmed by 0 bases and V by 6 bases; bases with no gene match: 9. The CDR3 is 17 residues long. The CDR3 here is CASSALSGRTNTGELFF. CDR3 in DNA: TGTGCCAGCAGCGCCTTGAGCGGGAGAACGAACACCGGGGAGCTGTTTTTT.

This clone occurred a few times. As DNA, the CDR3 is TGCGCCAGCAGCCAAGATCTGTTCGGAGGGCTCGGAGGCTACACCTTC. Its protein product is CASSQDLFGGLGGYTF. V is TRBV4-3 and J is TRBJ1-2; D gene ambiguous. Germline V gene data show CDR1 as LGHNA and CDR2 as YSLEER. This CDR3 region has 16 residues. V was cut by 0 bases and J by 8 bases, with 19 bases left in between.

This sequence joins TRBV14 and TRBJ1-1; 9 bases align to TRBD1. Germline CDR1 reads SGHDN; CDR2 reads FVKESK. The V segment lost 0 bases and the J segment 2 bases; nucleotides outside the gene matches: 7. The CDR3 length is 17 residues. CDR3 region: CASSQDPNRGPNTEAFF. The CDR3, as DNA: TGTGCCAGCAGCCAAGACCCGAACAGGGGGCCCAACACTGAAGCTTTCTTT.

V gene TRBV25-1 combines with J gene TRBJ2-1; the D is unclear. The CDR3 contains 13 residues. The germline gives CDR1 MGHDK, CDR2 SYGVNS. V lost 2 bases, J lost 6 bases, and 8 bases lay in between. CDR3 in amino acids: CASSEGGSNEQFF. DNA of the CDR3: TGTGCCAGCAGTGAAGGCGGCTCCAATGAGCAGTTCTTC.

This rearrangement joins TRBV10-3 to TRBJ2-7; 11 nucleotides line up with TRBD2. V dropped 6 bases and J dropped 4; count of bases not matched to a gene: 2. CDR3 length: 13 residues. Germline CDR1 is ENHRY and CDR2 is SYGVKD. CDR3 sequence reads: CAIRLAGGYEQYF. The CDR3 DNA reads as TGTGCCATCAGGCTAGCGGGAGGTTACGAGCAGTACTTC.

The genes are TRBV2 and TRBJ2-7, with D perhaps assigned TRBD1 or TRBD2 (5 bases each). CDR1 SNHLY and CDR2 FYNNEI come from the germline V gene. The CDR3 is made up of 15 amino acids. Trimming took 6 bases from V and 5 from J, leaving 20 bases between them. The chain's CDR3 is CASREPGTRTNEQYF. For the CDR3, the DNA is TGTGCCAGCAGGGAACCCGGGACCAGGACAAACGAGCAGTACTTC.

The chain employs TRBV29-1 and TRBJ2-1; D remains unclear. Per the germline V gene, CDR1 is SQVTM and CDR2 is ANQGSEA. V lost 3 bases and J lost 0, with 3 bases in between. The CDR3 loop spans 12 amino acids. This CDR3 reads CSVDYSYNEQFF. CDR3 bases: TGCAGCGTTGATTACTCCTACAATGAGCAGTTCTTC.

This CDR3 reads CASSQPGPRDEKLFF. The CDR3 DNA follows: TGTGCCAGCAGCCAACCGGGACCTAGAGATGAAAAACTGTTTTTT. The gene calls are TRBV2 and TRBJ1-4, with D perhaps TRBD1 (5 bases). Germline V CDR1 and CDR2: SNHLY, FYNNEI. This CDR3 has 15 amino acids. V was trimmed by 6 bases and J by 6 bases, leaving 17 bases between them.

The CDR3 is CASSFDGLNEKLFF. Here the CDR3 DNA reads TGTGCCAGCAGCTTTGACGGCCTTAATGAAAAACTGTTTTTT. The rearrangement joins TRBV11-1 to TRBJ1-4; no firm D call. V was shortened by 3 bases and J by 4 bases, with 9 bases between the two germline ends. This CDR3 contains 14 residues. Germline CDR1 reads SGHAT; CDR2 reads FQDESV (reference sequence).

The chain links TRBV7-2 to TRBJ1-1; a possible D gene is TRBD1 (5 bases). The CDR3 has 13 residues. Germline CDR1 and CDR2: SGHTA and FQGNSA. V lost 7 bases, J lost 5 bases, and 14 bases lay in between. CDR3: CASINPGGTEAFF. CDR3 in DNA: TGTGCCAGCATCAACCCGGGGGGAACTGAAGCTTTCTTT.

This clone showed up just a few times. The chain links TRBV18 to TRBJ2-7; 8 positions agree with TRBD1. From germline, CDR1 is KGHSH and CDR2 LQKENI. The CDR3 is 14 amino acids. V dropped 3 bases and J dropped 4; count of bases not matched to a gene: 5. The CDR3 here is CASSPTGVIYEQYF. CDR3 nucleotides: TGTGCCAGCTCACCGACAGGGGTCATATACGAGCAGTACTTC.

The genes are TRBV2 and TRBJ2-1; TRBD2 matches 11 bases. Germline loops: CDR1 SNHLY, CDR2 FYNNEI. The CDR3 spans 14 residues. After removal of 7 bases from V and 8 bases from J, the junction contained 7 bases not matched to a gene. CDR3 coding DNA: TGTGCCAGCATAGCTAGCGGGAGGAGGTATGAGCAGTTCTTC. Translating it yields CASIASGRRYEQFF.

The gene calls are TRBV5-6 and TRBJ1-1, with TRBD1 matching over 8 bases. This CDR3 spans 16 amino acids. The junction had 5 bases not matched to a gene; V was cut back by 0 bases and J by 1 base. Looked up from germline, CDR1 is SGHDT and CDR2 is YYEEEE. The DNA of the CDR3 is TGTGCCAGCAGCTTGGGACAGGGGCTTAGGAACACTGAAGCTTTCTTT. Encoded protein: CASSLGQGLRNTEAFF.

The CDR3, as DNA: TGTGCCAGCAGTCTGGGGGGGTCCAATGAGCAGTTCTTC. Protein product: CASSLGGSNEQFF. The V and J genes are TRBV27 and TRBJ2-1; 7 bases are shared with TRBD2. After removal of 5 bases from V and 6 bases from J, the junction contained 4 bases not matched to a gene. Per the germline V gene, CDR1 is MNHEY and CDR2 is SMNVEV (reference sequence). CDR3 length: 13 amino acids.

The DNA for the CDR3 is TGTGCCAGCAGCTTGGGGGAGCAGTTCTTC. Protein sequence: CASSLGEQFF. The gene calls are TRBV7-9 and TRBJ2-1; D remains unclear. The germline gives CDR1 SEHNR, CDR2 FQNEAQ (reference sequence). There are 10 residues in the CDR3. Between the trimmed V and J ends, which lost 3 bases and 10 bases, there was a span of 4 bases.

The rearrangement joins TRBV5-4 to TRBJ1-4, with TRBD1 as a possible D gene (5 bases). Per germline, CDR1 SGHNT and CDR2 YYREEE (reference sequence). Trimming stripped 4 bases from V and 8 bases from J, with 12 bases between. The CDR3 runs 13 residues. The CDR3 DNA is TGTGCCAGCAGCCCCCCGGCAGGGGAAAAACTGTTTTTT. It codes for CASSPPAGEKLFF.

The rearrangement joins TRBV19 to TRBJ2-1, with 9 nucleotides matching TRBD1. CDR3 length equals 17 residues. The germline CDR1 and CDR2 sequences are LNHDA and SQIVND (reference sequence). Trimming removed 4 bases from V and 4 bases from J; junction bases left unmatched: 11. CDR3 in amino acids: CASSNLNRGQDYNEQFF. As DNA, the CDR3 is TGTGCCAGTAGTAACCTGAACAGGGGGCAGGATTACAATGAGCAGTTCTTC.

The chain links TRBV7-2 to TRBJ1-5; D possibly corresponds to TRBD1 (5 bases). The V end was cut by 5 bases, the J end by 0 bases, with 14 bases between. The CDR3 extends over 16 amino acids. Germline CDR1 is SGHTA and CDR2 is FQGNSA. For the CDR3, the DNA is TGTGCCAGCAGCGTCTCGGGACCTTATAGCAATCAGCCCCAGCATTTT. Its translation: CASSVSGPYSNQPQHF.

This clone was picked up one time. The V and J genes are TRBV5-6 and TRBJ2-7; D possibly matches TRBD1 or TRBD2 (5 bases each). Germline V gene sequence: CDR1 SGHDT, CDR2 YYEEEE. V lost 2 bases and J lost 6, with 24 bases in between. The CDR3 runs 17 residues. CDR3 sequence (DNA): TGTGCCAGCAGCTTTAGGTCCATACGGGAAGGGGCGAGCGAGCAGTACTTC. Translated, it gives CASSFRSIREGASEQYF.

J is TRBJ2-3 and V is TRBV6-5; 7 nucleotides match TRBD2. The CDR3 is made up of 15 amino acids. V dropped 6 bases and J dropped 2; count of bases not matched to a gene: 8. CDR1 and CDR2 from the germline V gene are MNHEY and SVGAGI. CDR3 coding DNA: TGTGCCAGCAGCTCGAGCGGGGTGTTCACAGATACGCAGTATTTT. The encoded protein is CASSSSGVFTDTQYF.

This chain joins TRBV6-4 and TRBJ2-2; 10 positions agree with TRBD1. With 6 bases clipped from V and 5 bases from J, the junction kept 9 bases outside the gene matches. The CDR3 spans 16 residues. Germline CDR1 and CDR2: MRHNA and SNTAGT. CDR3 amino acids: CASRAPGQGSTGELFF. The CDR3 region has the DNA TGTGCCAGCAGAGCTCCGGGACAGGGGTCAACCGGGGAGCTGTTTTTT.

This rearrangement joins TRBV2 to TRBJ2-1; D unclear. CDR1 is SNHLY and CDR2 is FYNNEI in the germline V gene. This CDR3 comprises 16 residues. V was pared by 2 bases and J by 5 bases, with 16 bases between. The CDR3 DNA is TGTGCCAGCAGTGAAAAGGACCTCCCCCCCAACAATGAGCAGTTCTTC. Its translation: CASSEKDLPPNNEQFF.

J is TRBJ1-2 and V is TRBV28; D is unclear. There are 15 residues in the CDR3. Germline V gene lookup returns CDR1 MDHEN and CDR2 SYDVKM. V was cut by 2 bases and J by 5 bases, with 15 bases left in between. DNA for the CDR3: TGTGCCAGCAGTTTAAGGCGAACTATTCGATATGGCTACACCTTC. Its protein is CASSLRRTIRYGYTF.

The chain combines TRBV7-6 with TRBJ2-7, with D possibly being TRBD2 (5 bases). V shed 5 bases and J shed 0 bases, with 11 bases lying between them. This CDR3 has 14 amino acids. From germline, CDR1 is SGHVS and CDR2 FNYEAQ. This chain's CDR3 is CASSNGLLSYEQYF. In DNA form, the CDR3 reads TGTGCCAGCAGCAACGGACTGCTCTCCTACGAGCAGTACTTC. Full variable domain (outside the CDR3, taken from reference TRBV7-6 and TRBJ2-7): GAGVSQSPRYKVTKRGQDVALRCDPISGHVSLYWYRQALGQGPEFLTYFNYEAQQDKSGLPNDRFSAERPEGSISTLTIQRTEQRDSAMYRCASSNGLLSYEQYFGPGTRLTVT.